Listed here are 15 T cell receptor beta chains from one sample, sequenced in a study of shared clonotypes between healthy human individuals. Generated by immunoSEQ multiplex PCR, the TCRdb table keeps only in-frame clones and is missing some. The profile covers 1,400,000 or so clones, with approximately 98.5% appearing a single time and approximately 0.38% taken by the ten largest. The sequenced sample was naive CD4+ T cells sorted from blood. The subset denotes: CD45RA+ positively selected. Receptors were obtained from a man younger than 40 in good health.

The chain links TRBV4-1 to TRBJ1-4; D uncertain. Germline CDR1 is MGHRA and CDR2 is YSYEKL. CDR3 length: 13 residues. Between the trimmed V and J ends, which lost 6 bases and 4 bases, there was a span of 9 bases. The CDR3 region is CASRRTGNEKLFF. CDR3 DNA: TGCGCCAGCAGGCGAACGGGTAATGAAAAACTGTTTTTT.

The chain is built from TRBV18 and TRBJ1-1; possible D gene TRBD1, 5 bases. Trimming removed 4 bases from V and 0 bases from J, with 21 bases in between. The germline V gene encodes CDR1 KGHSH and CDR2 LQKENI. This CDR3 region has 18 residues. The CDR3 region is CASSRTSWQGEMNTEAFF. CDR3 coding DNA: TGTGCCAGCTCACGGACGTCATGGCAGGGAGAGATGAACACTGAAGCTTTCTTT.

J is TRBJ2-6 and V is TRBV6-1, with 11 bases lining up with TRBD1. CDR3 length: 17 amino acids. The trim removed 4 bases at V and 1 base at J, leaving 3 bases unmatched. CDR1 is MNHNS and CDR2 is SASEGT in the germline V gene. CDR3 in DNA: TGTGCCAGCAGTGGCGGACAGGGGGCATCTGGGGCCAACGTCCTGACTTTC. Residues: CASSGGQGASGANVLTF.

This clone was detected once. The rearrangement uses TRBV10-2 and TRBJ2-1; 8 nucleotides align to TRBD2. This CDR3 has 15 residues. V lost 4 bases and J lost 2; bases outside the gene matches: 4. Germline V lookup: CDR1 WSHSY, CDR2 SAAADI. The CDR3: CASSGGSGAYNEQFF. The CDR3 coding sequence is TGCGCCAGCAGTGGCGGTAGCGGGGCCTACAATGAGCAGTTCTTC.

This chain links TRBV7-8 with TRBJ2-5, with no clear D. In germline, CDR1 is SGHVS, CDR2 FQNEAQ. The CDR3 consists of 11 residues. Trimming took 5 bases from V and 3 from J, leaving 4 bases between them. The CDR3: CASSRKETQYF. CDR3 nucleotides: TGTGCCAGCAGCCGAAAAGAGACCCAGTACTTC.

The chain employs TRBV7-2 and TRBJ2-7; 10 bases match TRBD2. Germline CDR1 is SGHTA and CDR2 is FQGNSA. This CDR3 has 15 amino acids. Germline trimming cut 1 base from V and 4 bases from J; bases unmatched to any gene: 4. The CDR3 DNA sequence: TGTGCCAGCAGCTTAGGCCCTAGCGGGGGTTACGAGCAGTACTTC. Its translation: CASSLGPSGGYEQYF. Supplemented by reference TRBV7-2 and TRBJ2-7, the full variable domain reads GAGVSQSPSNKVTEKGKDVELRCDPISGHTALYWYRQSLGQGLEFLIYFQGNSAPDKSGLPSDRFSAERTGGSVSTLTIQRTQQEDSAVYLCASSLGPSGGYEQYFGPGTRLTVT.

The CDR3 bases are TGTGCCAGCAAGGAGAACACTGAAGCTTTCTTT. It codes for CASKENTEAFF. The genes are TRBV6-1 and TRBJ1-1; D not resolved. The CDR3 extends over 11 amino acids. The germline gives CDR1 MNHNS, CDR2 SASEGT. The V and J ends lost 7 bases and 1 base respectively, with 4 bases between them.

J is TRBJ2-7 and V is TRBV7-2, with D perhaps TRBD1 (6 bases). CDR1 and CDR2 from the germline V gene are SGHTA and FQGNSA. V lost 1 base, J lost 2 bases, and 12 bases lay in between. This CDR3 spans 15 amino acids. The CDR3 reads CASSLGQGIPYEQYF. CDR3 sequence (DNA): TGTGCCAGCAGCTTAGGGCAGGGGATCCCCTACGAGCAGTACTTC. Using reference TRBV7-2 and TRBJ2-7 for the parts outside the CDR3, the full variable domain is GAGVSQSPSNKVTEKGKDVELRCDPISGHTALYWYRQSLGQGLEFLIYFQGNSAPDKSGLPSDRFSAERTGGSVSTLTIQRTQQEDSAVYLCASSLGQGIPYEQYFGPGTRLTVT.

This chain uses TRBV30 with TRBJ2-7; unclear D gene. The V gene lost 5 bases and the J gene lost 0 bases, with 17 bases spanning the gap. The CDR3 is made up of 15 amino acids. Germline CDR1 reads GTSNPN; CDR2 reads SVGIG (reference sequence). CDR3 DNA sequence: TGTGCCTGGGACTTCTCTGGCGGCAGCTCCTACGAGCAGTACTTC. Amino acids: CAWDFSGGSSYEQYF.

The CDR3 region is CSVEGQAHTDTQYF. The CDR3 DNA sequence: TGCAGCGTTGAGGGACAGGCCCACACAGATACGCAGTATTTT. The chain links TRBV29-1 to TRBJ2-3; TRBD1 agrees at 8 bases. V shed 3 bases, J shed 2 bases, and the junction held 4 bases outside the gene matches. This CDR3 is 14 amino acids long. Germline V gene data show CDR1 as SQVTM and CDR2 as ANQGSEA.

The chain carries TRBV5-6 and TRBJ2-1; weak D call: TRBD2 (6 bases). V lost 3 bases and J lost 8, with 6 bases in between. Germline values: CDR1 SGHDT, CDR2 YYEEEE. This CDR3 spans 11 amino acids. In DNA form, the CDR3 reads TGTGCCAGCAGCTGGAGGGATGAGCAGTTCTTC. This sequence encodes CASSWRDEQFF.

The rearrangement uses TRBV15 and TRBJ1-4; a weak D match, TRBD1 (5 bases). This CDR3 is built from 13 residues. V lost 0 bases to trimming and J lost 12 bases, with 11 bases between them. The germline V gene has CDR1 LNHNV and CDR2 YYDKDF (reference sequence). This chain's CDR3 is CATSRDKGLELFF. CDR3 bases: TGTGCCACCAGCAGAGACAAGGGGTTGGAACTGTTTTTT.

The V gene is TRBV18, the J gene TRBJ2-5; perhaps TRBD1 as D (6 bases). Trimming removed 3 bases from V and 5 bases from J, with 13 bases in between. Looked up from germline, CDR1 is KGHSH and CDR2 is LQKENI. The length of the CDR3 is 14 residues. CDR3 coding DNA: TGTGCCAGCTCACCTACTACAGGGCGGGAGACCCAGTACTTC. This sequence encodes CASSPTTGRETQYF.

This chain uses TRBV4-1 with TRBJ1-4, with unresolved D. The CDR3 extends over 14 amino acids. Germline CDR1 reads MGHRA; CDR2 reads YSYEKL. Trimming cost V 6 bases and J 5 bases, with 13 bases left between them. CDR3 DNA sequence: TGCGCCAGCAGTAAGGCTTCCGCCAATGAAAAACTGTTTTTT. It translates to CASSKASANEKLFF.

The chain joins TRBV27 to TRBJ1-1; no clear D. Germline values: CDR1 MNHEY, CDR2 SMNVEV (reference sequence). V lost 0 bases, J lost 5 bases, and 7 bases lay in between. The CDR3 runs 13 residues. In DNA form, the CDR3 reads TGTGCCAGCAGTTTATCTCGGGAGACTGAAGCTTTCTTT. This translates into CASSLSRETEAFF.